The 5 T cell receptor beta chains in this list originate from one sample, sequenced in a study of OX40 agonist ivuxolimab in advanced cancers. Repertoires were generated with immunoSEQ multiplex PCR, while TCRdb's copy carries only in-frame clones and drops some. The sample lists fewer than 85,000 clones, approximately 80% occurring once. Here the sequenced sample was CD4+ or CD8+ T cells sorted from blood, taken in a trial of the OX40 agonist ivuxolimab. These receptors were obtained from an adult with an advanced solid tumor such as melanoma, head and neck, liver or kidney cancer.

V usage is TRBV7-2 and J usage is TRBJ2-3; TRBD2 agrees at 14 bases. Looked up from germline, CDR1 is SGHTA and CDR2 is FQGNSA. There are 16 residues in the CDR3. Trimming cost V 5 bases and J 2 bases; bases outside gene matches: 3. This chain's CDR3 is CASSGTSGGFTDTQYF. CDR3 DNA: TGTGCCAGCAGCGGGACTAGCGGGGGCTTCACAGATACGCAGTATTTT.

The V gene is TRBV4-1, the J gene TRBJ2-3, with D uncertain. The CDR3 is made up of 12 amino acids. V lost 8 bases to trimming and J lost 2 bases, with 8 bases between them. Germline CDR1 and CDR2: MGHRA and YSYEKL. CDR3 coding DNA: TGCGCCAGCCGTGGCAACACAGATACGCAGTATTTT. Translating gives CASRGNTDTQYF.

Note on this clone: A read error may account for a junction end that differs from germline. The chain joins TRBV7-2 to TRBJ2-2; 10 bases are shared with TRBD2. The CDR3 has 15 residues. The V gene's germline CDR1 is SGHTA and CDR2 FQGNSA. CDR3: CASRLAGGYTGELFF. The DNA for the CDR3 is TGTGCCAGCAGGTTAGCGGGAGGATACACCGGGGAGCTGTTTTTT.

The chain joins TRBV9 to TRBJ2-2; D may correspond to TRBD1 or TRBD2 (6 bases each). Germline-derived CDR1 and CDR2 are SGDLS and YYNGEE. V lost 4 bases to trimming and J lost 5 bases, with 15 bases between them. CDR3 length equals 15 residues. CDR3 loop: CASSSRGARTGELFF. The CDR3 DNA follows: TGTGCCAGCAGCTCAAGGGGGGCCCGGACCGGGGAGCTGTTTTTT.

This chain links TRBV28 with TRBJ2-7; D is undetermined. V lost 5 bases, J lost 3 bases, and 11 bases lay in between. Germline values: CDR1 MDHEN, CDR2 SYDVKM. CDR3 length: 13 amino acids. CDR3 in DNA: TGTGCCAGCAGTGGCGGACCTCTCTACGAGCAGTACTTC. Its protein is CASSGGPLYEQYF.